Sequencing of this TCR beta chain was carried out in a study of T cell changes during pregnancy in multiple sclerosis. Per the germline V gene, CDR1 is SGHTA and CDR2 is FQGNSA. V was pared by 0 bases and J by 6 bases, with 6 bases between. CDR3 length equals 13 residues. Here immunoSEQ multiplex PCR was the method, and the copy in TCRdb shows in-frame clones only, minus some. The sample holds about 67,000 clones; 75% to 95% are singletons and the top ten take 2.3%. This TCR came from a female donor with multiple sclerosis, enrolled in a pregnancy study. The sample consisted of peripheral blood, taken in the first trimester of pregnancy. The J gene is TRBJ2-1, the V gene TRBV7-2; D not certain. The CDR3 is CASSLARSNEQFF. The CDR3 DNA reads as TGTGCCAGCAGCTTAGCCAGATCCAATGAGCAGTTCTTC.